This T cell receptor (beta chain) was captured by sequencing in a study of blood T cell repertoires in COVID-19. Measured with immunoSEQ multiplex PCR; TCRdb has only the in-frame clones, and not every one. The data hold about 120,000 clones, with approximately 90% observed a single time. Germline V gives CDR1 ENHRY, CDR2 SYGVKD. Between the trimmed V and J ends, which lost 8 bases and 6 bases, there was a span of 14 bases. The CDR3 has 13 residues. This clonotype was sampled from a man in his 60s with COVID-19, enrolled during active disease. The sample was peripheral blood. This sequence joins TRBV10-3 and TRBJ2-1, with D perhaps matching TRBD1 (6 bases). CDR3 sequence: CAILDRPPNEQFF. CDR3 sequence (DNA): TGTGCCATCCTGGACAGACCCCCCAATGAGCAGTTCTTC.